This T cell receptor beta chain was identified during a study of shared clonotypes between healthy human individuals. Study conclusions and caveats: Across a handful of donors, naive CD4 shared 4.5% to 6%, naive CD8 over 3%, memory CD4 2% to 2.5%, memory CD8 0.4%.

Naive CD8 cells, CD45RO-negative and positively selected for CCR7, excluded terminally differentiated effector memory CD45RA+ cells. This CDR3 has 13 residues. The germline V gene has CDR1 PRHDT and CDR2 FYEKMQ (reference sequence). The ends were cut back, 5 bases at V and 7 bases at J, with 12 bases in the middle. On this clone: No antigen is known for it.

When replicate PCRs were run on sorted subsets, they used 150 to 250 ng DNA, approximately 33,000 T cell genomes. Profiling relied on immunoSEQ multiplex PCR, and the TCRdb table lists in-frame clones only, not all of them. The sample includes 2 million or so clones, approximately 94% seen only once; the top ten take more than 0.95%. The sequencing input was naive CD8+ T cells sorted from blood. The sequence derives from a man younger than 35 in good health. This chain links TRBV13 with TRBJ2-1; D not resolved. For the CDR3, the DNA is TGTGCCAGCAGCCCTGAGGTGGGGAATGAGCAGTTCTTC. This codes for CASSPEVGNEQFF.